This T cell receptor beta chain was sequenced in a study of blood T cell repertoires in COVID-19. At the level of the study: Researchers got acute and convalescent COVID-19 samples from the United States, Italy and Spain. PBMCs, B-cell-depleted T cells, or T cells were the source of the cDNA or gDNA that made up the material.

It was during active infection that Seattle patients were enrolled and then longitudinally followed. The CDR3 has 18 amino acids. Per the original data handling: How many nucleated cells were present was estimated from reference gene primer amplification. TCRdb keeps only in-frame clones here, not all; method: immunoSEQ multiplex PCR. Clone size and V and J calls were adopted from that table, with D and trimming inferred from the DNA. Of 300,000 or so clones listed, approximately 90% are singletons. The specimen was peripheral blood. J is TRBJ1-5 and V is TRBV21-1. TRBV21-1 is annotated as a pseudogene. The sequence was obtained from a woman younger than 45 with COVID-19, enrolled during active disease. The CDR3 nucleotides are TGTGCCAGCAGCACTCTTTTGGGAGGTTCCACCAGCAATCAGCCCCAGCATTTT. Amino acids: CASSTLLGGSTSNQPQHF.